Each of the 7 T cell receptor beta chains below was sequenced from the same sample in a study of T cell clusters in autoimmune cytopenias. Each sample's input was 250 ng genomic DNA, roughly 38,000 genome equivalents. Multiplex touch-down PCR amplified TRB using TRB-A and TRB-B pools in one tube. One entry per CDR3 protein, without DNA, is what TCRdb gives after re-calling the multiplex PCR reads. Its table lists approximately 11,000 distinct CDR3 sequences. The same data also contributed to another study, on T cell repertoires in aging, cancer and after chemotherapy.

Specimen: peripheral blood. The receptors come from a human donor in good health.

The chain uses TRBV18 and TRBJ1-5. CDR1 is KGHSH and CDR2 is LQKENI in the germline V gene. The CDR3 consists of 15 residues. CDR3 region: CASSAGSTTLQPQHF.

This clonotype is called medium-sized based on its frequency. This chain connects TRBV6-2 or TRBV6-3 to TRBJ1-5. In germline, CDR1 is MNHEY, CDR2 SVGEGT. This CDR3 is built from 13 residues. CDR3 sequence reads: CASSYSDNQPQHF.

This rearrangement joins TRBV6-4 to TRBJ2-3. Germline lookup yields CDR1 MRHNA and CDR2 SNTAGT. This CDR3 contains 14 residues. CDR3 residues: CASSPLGSTDTQYF.

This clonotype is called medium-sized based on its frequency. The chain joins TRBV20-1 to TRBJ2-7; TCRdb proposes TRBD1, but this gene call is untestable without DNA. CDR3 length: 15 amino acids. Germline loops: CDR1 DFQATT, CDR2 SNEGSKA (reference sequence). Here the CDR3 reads CSATHTGKRTYEQYF.

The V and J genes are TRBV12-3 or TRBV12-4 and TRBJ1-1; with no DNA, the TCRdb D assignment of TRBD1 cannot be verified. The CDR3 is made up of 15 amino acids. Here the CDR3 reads CASSPYRTQNTEAFF.

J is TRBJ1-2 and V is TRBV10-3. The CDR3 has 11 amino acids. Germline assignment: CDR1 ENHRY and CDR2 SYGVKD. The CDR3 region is CAISDEHGYTF.

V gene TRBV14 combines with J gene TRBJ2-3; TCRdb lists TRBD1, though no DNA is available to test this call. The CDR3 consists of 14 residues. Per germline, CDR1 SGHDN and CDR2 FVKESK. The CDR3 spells CASSFGTSSDTQYF. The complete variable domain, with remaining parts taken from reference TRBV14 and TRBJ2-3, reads EAGVTQFPSHSVIEKGQTVTLRCDPISGHDNLYWYRRVMGKEIKFLLHFVKESKQDESGMPNNRFLAERTGGTYSTLKVQPAELEDSGVYFCASSFGTSSDTQYFGPGTRLTVL.